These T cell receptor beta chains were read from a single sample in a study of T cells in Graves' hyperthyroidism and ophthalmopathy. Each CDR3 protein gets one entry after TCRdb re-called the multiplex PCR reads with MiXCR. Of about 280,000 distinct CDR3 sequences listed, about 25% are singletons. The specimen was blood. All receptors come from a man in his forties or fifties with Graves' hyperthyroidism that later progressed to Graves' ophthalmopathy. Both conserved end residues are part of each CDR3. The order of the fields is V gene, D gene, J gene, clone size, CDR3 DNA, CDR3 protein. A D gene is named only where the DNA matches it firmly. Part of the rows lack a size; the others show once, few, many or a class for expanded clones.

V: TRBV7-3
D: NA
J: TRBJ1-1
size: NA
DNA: TGTGCCAGCAGCTCCTCACCGGAACACACTGAAGCTTTCTTT
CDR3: CASSSSPEHTEAFF

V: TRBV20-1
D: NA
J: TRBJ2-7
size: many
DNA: TGCAGTGCTAGAGTTGGAAGCGAGCAGTACTTC
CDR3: CSARVGSEQYF

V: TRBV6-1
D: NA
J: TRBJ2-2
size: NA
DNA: TGTGCCAGCTGGCCCGGGGTAGCGGAGAAGAGCGGGGAGCTGTTTTTT
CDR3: CASWPGVAEKSGELFF

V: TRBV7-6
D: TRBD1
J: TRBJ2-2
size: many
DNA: TGTGCCAGCAGCTTTTCCGGACAGGGTTACGGGGAGCTGTTTTTT
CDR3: CASSFSGQGYGELFF

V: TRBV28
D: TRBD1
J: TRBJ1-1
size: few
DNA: TGTGCCAGCAGTACGGGACAGGGGTTGCGCGCTTTCTTT
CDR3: CASSTGQGLRAFF

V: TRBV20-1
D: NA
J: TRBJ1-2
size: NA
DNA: TGCAGTGGGGGCCTTTCTGGCTACACCTTC
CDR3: CSGGLSGYTF

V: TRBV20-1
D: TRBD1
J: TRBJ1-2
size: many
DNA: TGCAGTGCTAGAGTCCCAGGGGGAAGCTATGGCTACACCTTC
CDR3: CSARVPGGSYGYTF

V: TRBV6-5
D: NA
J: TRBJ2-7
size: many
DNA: TGTGCCAGCAGTTACGGGGCTTACTACGAGCAGTACTTC
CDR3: CASSYGAYYEQYF

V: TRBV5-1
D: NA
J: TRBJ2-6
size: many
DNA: TGCGCCAGCAGTTTCACCCCAGGGCACGGGGCCAACGTCCTGACTTTC
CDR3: CASSFTPGHGANVLTF

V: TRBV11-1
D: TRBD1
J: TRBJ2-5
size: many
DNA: TGTGCCAGCAGCTCATACAGGGGGACAGACCAAGAGACCCAGTACTTC
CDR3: CASSSYRGTDQETQYF

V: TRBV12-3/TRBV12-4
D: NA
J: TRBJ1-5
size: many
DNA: TGTGCCAGCAGTCCGTGGACAGAGATCAATCAGCCCCAGCATTTT
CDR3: CASSPWTEINQPQHF

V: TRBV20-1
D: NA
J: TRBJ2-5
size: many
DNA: TGCAGTGCTAGCCCGTCCGGCGGGGTAGGAGAGACCCAGTACTTC
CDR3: CSASPSGGVGETQYF

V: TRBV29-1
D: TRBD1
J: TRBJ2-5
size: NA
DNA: TGCAGCTCTGACAGGGATCAAGAGACCCAGTACTTC
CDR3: CSSDRDQETQYF

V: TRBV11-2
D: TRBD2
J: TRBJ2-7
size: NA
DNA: TGTGCCAGCAGCTTAGAGGGTTCCGGCGGGAGTAAGCAGTACTTC
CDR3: CASSLEGSGGSKQYF

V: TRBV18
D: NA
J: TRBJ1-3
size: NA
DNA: TGTGCCAGCTCACCGTTAGATTTCTCTGGAAACACCATATATTTT
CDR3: CASSPLDFSGNTIYF

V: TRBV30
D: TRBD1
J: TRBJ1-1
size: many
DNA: TGTGCCTGGACCCCGACAGGGGGTGTCACTGAAGCTTTCTTT
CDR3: CAWTPTGGVTEAFF

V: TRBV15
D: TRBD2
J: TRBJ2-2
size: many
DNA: TGTGCCACCAGCCACCGGGCGGGAGGTTTGAGGGAGCTGTTTTTT
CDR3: CATSHRAGGLRELFF

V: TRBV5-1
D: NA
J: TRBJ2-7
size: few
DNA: TGCGCCAGCAGCCCCGGAAGGGGGAGCGGTGAGCAGTACTTC
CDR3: CASSPGRGSGEQYF

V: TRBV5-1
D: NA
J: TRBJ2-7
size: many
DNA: TGCGCCAGCAGCTTGAATCAGGGCGAGCAGTACTTC
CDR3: CASSLNQGEQYF

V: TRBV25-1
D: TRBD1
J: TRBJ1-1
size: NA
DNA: TGTGCCAGCAGTCCAGGGGGAGGTCTCACTGAAGCTTTCTTT
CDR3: CASSPGGGLTEAFF

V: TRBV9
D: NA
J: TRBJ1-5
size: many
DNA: TGTGCCAGCAGCGTAGCGAGGGAGAGGCATTTT
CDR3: CASSVARERHF

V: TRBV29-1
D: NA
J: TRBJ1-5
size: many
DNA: TGCAGCGTTGCAGAGGATAGCAATCAGCCCCAGCATTTT
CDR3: CSVAEDSNQPQHF

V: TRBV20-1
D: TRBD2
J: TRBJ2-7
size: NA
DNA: TGCAGTGCTAGTCCTAGCGGGAACCCAAGCTCCTACGAGCAGTACTTC
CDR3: CSASPSGNPSSYEQYF

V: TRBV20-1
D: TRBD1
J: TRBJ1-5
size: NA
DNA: TGCAGTGCCACCCTAGGGGGCGTGAGCAATCAGCCCCAGCATTTT
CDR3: CSATLGGVSNQPQHF

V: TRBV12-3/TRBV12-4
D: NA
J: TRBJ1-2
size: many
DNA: TGTGCCAGCAGTTTTTCTGGGGTCCATGGCTACACCTTC
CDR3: CASSFSGVHGYTF

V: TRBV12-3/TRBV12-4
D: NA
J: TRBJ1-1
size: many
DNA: TGTGCCAGCAGTTCTTCCCTTATGAACACTGAAGCTTTCTTT
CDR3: CASSSSLMNTEAFF

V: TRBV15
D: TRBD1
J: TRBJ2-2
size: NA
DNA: TGTGCCATCAGCCCCCTGGGGACAGGGTTCCTCACCGGGGAGCTGTTTTTT
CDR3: CAISPLGTGFLTGELFF

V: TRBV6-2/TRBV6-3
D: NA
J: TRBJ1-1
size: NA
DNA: TGTGCCAGCAGTCCTTTTCGGACAGCCCTGGACCCCGAAGCTTTCTTT
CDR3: CASSPFRTALDPEAFF

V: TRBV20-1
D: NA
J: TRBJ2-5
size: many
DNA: TGCAGTGCTAGAGTCGTCCAAGAGACCCAGTACTTC
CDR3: CSARVVQETQYF

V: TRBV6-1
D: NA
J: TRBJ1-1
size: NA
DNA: TGTGCCAGCAGTATCGGAGGGGGTGAAGCTTTCTTT
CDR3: CASSIGGGEAFF

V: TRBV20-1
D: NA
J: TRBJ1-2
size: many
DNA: TGCAGTGCTAGTCCCGGGGGCCTTGGCTATGGCTACACCTTC
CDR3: CSASPGGLGYGYTF

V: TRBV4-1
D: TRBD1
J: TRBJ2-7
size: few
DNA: TGCGCCAGCAGCCAGACAGCGGACAGGGCCGGAAACGAGCAGTACTTC
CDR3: CASSQTADRAGNEQYF

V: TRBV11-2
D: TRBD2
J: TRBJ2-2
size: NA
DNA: TGTGCCAGCAGCTCCCGGACTAGCGGGGGGTCGAACACCGGGGAGCTGTTTTTT
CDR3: CASSSRTSGGSNTGELFF

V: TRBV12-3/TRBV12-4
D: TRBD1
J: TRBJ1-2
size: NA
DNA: TGTGCCAGCATCGTGACAGGGAGGATTTCAAACTATGGCTACACCTTC
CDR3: CASIVTGRISNYGYTF

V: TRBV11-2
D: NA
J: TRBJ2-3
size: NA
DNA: TGTGCCAGCAGCGGACTTAGAGGAGATACGCAGTATTTT
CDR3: CASSGLRGDTQYF

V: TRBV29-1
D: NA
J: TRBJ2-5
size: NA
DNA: TGCAGCGTTGTGGGCAGAACGATAGAGACCCAGTACTTC
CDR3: CSVVGRTIETQYF

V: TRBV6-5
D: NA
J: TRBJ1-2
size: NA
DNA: TGTGCCACCGGAGATTTGGGCTACACCTTC
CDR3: CATGDLGYTF

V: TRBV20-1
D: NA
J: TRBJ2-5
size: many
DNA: TGCAGTGCTAGAGATCAATTTGGGAGCGGAGAGACCCAGTACTTC
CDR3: CSARDQFGSGETQYF

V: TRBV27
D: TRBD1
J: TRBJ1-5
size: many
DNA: TGTGCCAGCAGCGGGACAGGTCAACTTAGCAATCAGCCCCAGCATTTT
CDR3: CASSGTGQLSNQPQHF

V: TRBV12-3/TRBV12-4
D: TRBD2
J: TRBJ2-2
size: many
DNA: TGTGCCAGCAGTCCCCCAGGACTAGTTTTTGGCGGGGAGCTGTTTTTT
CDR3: CASSPPGLVFGGELFF

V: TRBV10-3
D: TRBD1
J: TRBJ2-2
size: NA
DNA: TGTGCCGGGGGACAGGGCCAGGTTAACACCGGGGAGCTGTTTTTT
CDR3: CAGGQGQVNTGELFF

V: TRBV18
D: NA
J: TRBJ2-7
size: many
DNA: TGTGCCAGCTCACCGGGGCCACCAAAGAGGGAGCAGTACTTC
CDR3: CASSPGPPKREQYF

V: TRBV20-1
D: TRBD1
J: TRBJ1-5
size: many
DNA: TGCAGTGCTACAGGGGGCCATCAGCCCCAGCATTTT
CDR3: CSATGGHQPQHF

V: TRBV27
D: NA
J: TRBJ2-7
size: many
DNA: TGTGCCAGCAGTTTTCTCTTAACCGGGACGATAATCTACGAGCAGTACTTC
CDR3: CASSFLLTGTIIYEQYF

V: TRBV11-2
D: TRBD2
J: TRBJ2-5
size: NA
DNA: TGTGCCAGCAGCCAAGGACTAGCGGGAGGGCCGAGGGAGACCCAGTACTTC
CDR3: CASSQGLAGGPRETQYF

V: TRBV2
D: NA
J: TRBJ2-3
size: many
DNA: TGTGCCAGCAGTAAAACGGGGAGAGATACGCAGTATTTT
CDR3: CASSKTGRDTQYF

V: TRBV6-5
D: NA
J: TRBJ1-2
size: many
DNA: TGTGCCAGCAGCAAGAGGACAGCTAACTATGGCTACACCTTC
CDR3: CASSKRTANYGYTF

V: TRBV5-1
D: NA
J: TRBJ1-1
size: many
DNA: TGCGCCAGCAGCTTGGTCGAAGGGGCGGGCACTGAAGCTTTCTTT
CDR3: CASSLVEGAGTEAFF

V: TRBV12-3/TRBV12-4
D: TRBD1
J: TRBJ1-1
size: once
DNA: TGTGCCAGCAGCCGAAACAGGGGAGGCACTGAAGCTTTCTTT
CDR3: CASSRNRGGTEAFF

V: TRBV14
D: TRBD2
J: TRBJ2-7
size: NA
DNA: TGTGCCAGCAGCGAACTAGCGGGCCTAGGAGAGCAGTACTTC
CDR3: CASSELAGLGEQYF

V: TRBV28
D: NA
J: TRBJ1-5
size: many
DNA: TGTGCCAGCACCGAACGGGGGGTTTTGCAGCCCCAGCATTTT
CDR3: CASTERGVLQPQHF

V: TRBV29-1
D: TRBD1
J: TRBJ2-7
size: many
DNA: TGCAGCGTTGGGACTGACAGGGGGCAGGAGCAGTACTTC
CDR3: CSVGTDRGQEQYF

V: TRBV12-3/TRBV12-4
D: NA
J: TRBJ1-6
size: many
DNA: TGTGCCAGCAGTTTAGGAGACAGCCCTTACTATAATTCACCCCTCCACTTT
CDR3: CASSLGDSPYYNSPLHF

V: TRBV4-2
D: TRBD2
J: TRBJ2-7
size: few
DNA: TGTGCCAGCAGCCAAGAGGGACTAGCGGGAGGGCTGGGCGAGCAGTACTTC
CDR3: CASSQEGLAGGLGEQYF

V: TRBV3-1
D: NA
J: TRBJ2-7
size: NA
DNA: TGTGCCAGCAGCCCCCCAGACGGATACTACGAGCAGTACTTC
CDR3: CASSPPDGYYEQYF